This passage covers 20 T cell receptor beta chains from one sample sequenced in a study of long-term antiretroviral therapy in people with HIV. At the survey level, the v3.0 immunoSEQ assay was run. Only in-frame clones appear in the TCRdb table, and some are missing; sequencing was by immunoSEQ multiplex PCR. The sample has about 23,000 clones, around 85% seen once; the top ten hold about 12%. The material sequenced was unsorted PBMCs, taken 1.6 years after starting antiretroviral therapy. The receptor set was obtained from a man aged 35 to 55 with HIV.

V is TRBV6-5 and J is TRBJ2-3, with unresolved D. The CDR3 has 15 amino acids. The germline V gene has CDR1 MNHEY and CDR2 SVGAGI. Trimming removed 7 bases at V and 0 bases at J, with 14 bases between. CDR3: CASKRKGRSTDTQYF. CDR3 nucleotide sequence: TGTGCCAGCAAAAGAAAGGGCAGAAGCACAGATACGCAGTATTTT.

This chain uses TRBV7-8 with TRBJ2-7; the match to TRBD1 covers 11 bases. Germline assignment: CDR1 SGHVS and CDR2 FQNEAQ. V dropped 2 bases and J dropped 7; count of bases not matched to a gene: 7. The CDR3 is 15 residues long. CDR3 region: CASSLHGTGGFEQYF. The CDR3, as DNA: TGTGCCAGCAGCTTACATGGGACAGGGGGGTTTGAGCAGTACTTC.

The chain carries TRBV19 and TRBJ1-2, with TRBD1 matching 7 bases. Germline V gene lookup returns CDR1 LNHDA and CDR2 SQIVND (reference sequence). The V gene end was trimmed by 5 bases and the J gene end by 4 bases; junction bases not matched to a gene: 19. CDR3 length: 18 amino acids. The CDR3 DNA reads TGTGCCAGTAGTTTACATTACGTATCAACAGGGGTGGTCTATGGCTACACCTTC. Protein: CASSLHYVSTGVVYGYTF.

The chain combines TRBV11-2 with TRBJ1-2; D gene uncertain. Germline V gene sequence: CDR1 SGHAT, CDR2 FQNNGV. V was pared by 3 bases and J by 7 bases, with 6 bases between. This CDR3 spans 11 amino acids. The CDR3 coding sequence is TGTGCCAGCAGCTTCGGGGTTGGCTACACCTTC. Its protein is CASSFGVGYTF.

CDR3: CASSTWAYGYTF. DNA for the CDR3: TGTGCCAGTAGTACGTGGGCCTATGGCTACACCTTC. This rearrangement joins TRBV19 to TRBJ1-2; D gene unclear. The germline V and J ends were trimmed by 4 bases and 4 bases, with 7 bases remaining between them. Germline CDR1 LNHDA, CDR2 SQIVND (reference sequence). CDR3 size: 12 residues.

This clone was picked up one time. V gene TRBV28 combines with J gene TRBJ2-7; 7 positions agree with TRBD1. CDR1 and CDR2 from the germline V gene are MDHEN and SYDVKM. The CDR3 spans 13 residues. V was clipped by 2 bases and J by 5 bases; unmatched bases: 3. DNA of the CDR3: TGTGCCAGCAGTTTACGAGGGGGCAACGAGCAGTACTTC. It codes for CASSLRGGNEQYF.

V and J are TRBV6-6 and TRBJ1-4, with D possibly TRBD1 on 5 matching bases. The CDR3 is 15 residues long. From germline, CDR1 is MNHNY and CDR2 SVGAGI (reference sequence). The ends were cut back, 2 bases at V and 8 bases at J, with 15 bases in the middle. The CDR3: CASSYGGEGGEKLFF. CDR3 coding DNA: TGTGCCAGCAGTTACGGGGGTGAAGGAGGGGAAAAACTGTTTTTT.

This clone was counted between two and nine times. The CDR3 loop reads CASSYSTGGTGELFF. The CDR3 DNA is TGTGCCAGCAGTTACTCGACAGGGGGGACCGGGGAGCTGTTTTTT. The V and J genes are TRBV6-5 and TRBJ2-2; the match to TRBD1 covers 9 bases. The CDR3 spans 15 residues. CDR1 and CDR2 from the germline V gene are MNHEY and SVGAGI. The junction had 1 base not matched to a gene; V was cut back by 0 bases and J by 5 bases.

This clone occurred a few times. DNA of the CDR3: TGTGCCAGCAGTCAACAAGGGACAGGGAGCTACGAGCAGTACTTC. It translates to CASSQQGTGSYEQYF. V and J are TRBV6-1 and TRBJ2-7; 9 nucleotides match TRBD1. V was clipped by 5 bases and J by 3 bases; unmatched bases: 8. The CDR3 totals 15 residues. Germline-derived CDR1 and CDR2 are MNHNS and SASEGT.

The chain uses TRBV30 and TRBJ2-7; a possible D gene is TRBD1 (5 bases). Germline lookup yields CDR1 GTSNPN and CDR2 SVGIG (reference sequence). V lost 0 bases and J 0 bases, leaving 15 bases between the germline ends. There are 16 residues in the CDR3. The CDR3 DNA reads as TGTGCCTGGAGTGTACCTTGGGGCACGAGCTCCTACGAGCAGTACTTC. It encodes CAWSVPWGTSSYEQYF.

The chain uses TRBV10-3 and TRBJ1-4, with D possibly being TRBD1 (6 bases). CDR1 is ENHRY and CDR2 is SYGVKD in the germline V gene. The length of the CDR3 is 12 residues. The V and J ends lost 10 bases and 7 bases respectively, with 13 bases between them. The CDR3 is CATQGLGEKLFF. In DNA form, the CDR3 reads TGTGCCACACAGGGTCTGGGTGAAAAACTGTTTTTT.

The rearrangement joins TRBV18 to TRBJ1-2, with 7 bases matching TRBD1. The CDR3 runs to 15 residues. Trimming cost V 2 bases and J 4 bases; bases outside gene matches: 7. Germline V CDR1 and CDR2: KGHSH, LQKENI. The CDR3 DNA reads as TGTGCCAGCTCACCATCCTCCGGGACAGCCTATGGCTACACCTTC. This gives the protein CASSPSSGTAYGYTF. The whole variable domain, remainder taken from reference TRBV18 and TRBJ1-2, is NAGVMQNPRHLVRRRGQEARLRCSPMKGHSHVYWYRQLPEEGLKFMVYLQKENIIDESGMPKERFSAEFPKEGPSILRIQQVVRGDSAAYFCASSPSSGTAYGYTFGSGTRLTVV.

V is TRBV5-4 and J is TRBJ2-3, with 12 bases that match TRBD2. This CDR3 comprises 17 residues. The germline V gene encodes CDR1 SGHNT and CDR2 YYREEE (reference sequence). V shed 4 bases and J 6 bases; nucleotides not matched to a gene: 12. Written as DNA, the CDR3 is TGTGCCAGCAGCCTGCTGACTAGCGGGAGTTCTGGGGATACGCAGTATTTT. Translating gives CASSLLTSGSSGDTQYF.

The V gene is TRBV4-1, the J gene TRBJ2-7, with 9 bases aligning to TRBD1. Losses at the gene ends were 3 bases for V and 1 base for J; bases not matched to a gene: 1. In germline, CDR1 is MGHRA, CDR2 YSYEKL. CDR3 length: 14 amino acids. CDR3 in DNA: TGCGCCAGCAGCCAGACAGGGGGGTCCTACGAGCAGTACTTC. Protein sequence: CASSQTGGSYEQYF.

The chain has TRBV19 and TRBJ2-7; possibly TRBD1 or TRBD2 for D (5 bases each). This CDR3 contains 14 residues. Trimming shortened V by 5 bases and J by 6 bases, and 17 bases separated the two germline ends. Germline V gene data show CDR1 as LNHDA and CDR2 as SQIVND (reference sequence). CDR3 in DNA: TGTGCCAGTAGTCTAAGCACCGGGGCCACCGAGCAGTACTTC. Translating gives CASSLSTGATEQYF.

The chain carries TRBV6-5 and TRBJ2-7; TRBD2 matches 10 bases. Germline V gene sequence: CDR1 MNHEY, CDR2 SVGAGI. This CDR3 spans 15 amino acids. The V and J ends lost 6 bases and 5 bases, in that order; junction bases with no gene match: 10. The CDR3 nucleotides read TGTGCCAGCAGAGCCTGGGCTAGCGGGAGAGACGAGCAGTACTTC. It translates to CASRAWASGRDEQYF.

This sequence joins TRBV6-1 and TRBJ1-1; D not certain. CDR1 is MNHNS, CDR2 SASEGT, per germline. The CDR3 is 15 amino acids. V was trimmed by 8 bases and J by 3 bases, leaving 19 bases between them. CDR3 sequence: CASDLGYGLYTEAFF. CDR3 in DNA: TGTGCCAGCGACCTCGGTTACGGGTTGTACACTGAAGCTTTCTTT.

V usage is TRBV9 and J usage is TRBJ2-2; the match to TRBD1 covers 10 bases. Germline CDR1 and CDR2: SGDLS and YYNGEE. The length of the CDR3 is 16 residues. Trimming at V came to 5 bases and at J to 2 bases, leaving 6 bases not matched to a gene. This CDR3 is CASRGGQGINTGELFF. The CDR3 nucleotides are TGTGCCAGCAGGGGGGGACAGGGGATTAACACCGGGGAGCTGTTTTTT.

The chain has TRBV6-5 and TRBJ2-7, with a weak D call TRBD1 (6 bases). Trimming took off 7 bases at V and 2 bases at J, with 15 bases between the two ends. The CDR3 is made up of 14 amino acids. The germline CDR1 and CDR2 sequences are MNHEY and SVGAGI. CDR3 bases: TGTGCCAGCACCATCGACAGGCTAACCTACGAGCAGTACTTC. Amino acids: CASTIDRLTYEQYF.

The chain has TRBV19 and TRBJ2-1; TRBD1 aligns across 9 bases. V trimming: 4 bases; J trimming: 6 bases; junction bases outside the gene matches: 13. Germline CDR1 LNHDA, CDR2 SQIVND (reference sequence). The CDR3 length is 17 residues. The chain's CDR3 is CASSTTLTGGISNEQFF. The DNA of the CDR3 is TGTGCCAGTAGTACAACCCTTACAGGGGGCATCTCCAATGAGCAGTTCTTC.